The rows below give T cell receptor beta chains drawn from one sample of a study of immune reconstitution after stem cell transplant in scleroderma. TCRdb re-analysed the RT-PCR reads in MiXCR, keeping a single row per CDR3 protein. The sample lists over 2,000 distinct CDR3 sequences; about 7.2% were seen once. This sample was gathered before or after autologous hematopoietic stem cell transplantation (not recorded which). These receptors came from a male donor with systemic sclerosis. Both conserved end residues are part of each CDR3. A D gene is named only where the DNA matches it firmly. Clone size is given for some rows only: seen once, a few or many times, or a class if the clone is expanded.

V	D	size	J	CDR3	DNA
TRBV14	.	medium-sized	TRBJ1-2	CASSQNIYGYTF	TGTGCCAGCAGCCAGAATATTTATGGCTACACCTTC
TRBV14	.	medium-sized	TRBJ1-4	CASSQVTLRREKLFF	TGTGCCAGCAGCCAAGTCACCCTACGTAGGGAAAAACTGTTTTTT
TRBV20-1	TRBD2	.	TRBJ2-5	CSASSTGGQETQYF	TGCAGTGCTAGTTCCACGGGGGGCCAAGAGACCCAGTACTTC
TRBV30	.	.	TRBJ1-2	CAWSAQSGLGYTF	TGTGCCTGGAGTGCCCAATCCGGGCTTGGCTACACCTTC
TRBV12-3/TRBV12-4	.	medium-sized	TRBJ2-5	CASTPGRSGETQYF	TGTGCCAGCACCCCGGGGAGGAGCGGGGAGACCCAGTACTTC
TRBV5-1	.	medium-sized	TRBJ2-1	CASSLGGGSYNEQFF	TGCGCCAGCAGCTTGGGGGGAGGCTCCTACAATGAGCAGTTCTTC
TRBV3-1	.	.	TRBJ1-1	CASSQVLGVHTEAFF	TGTGCCAGCAGCCAAGTCCTCGGGGTTCACACTGAAGCTTTCTTT
TRBV27	.	.	TRBJ2-7	CASSLERGPYEQYF	TGTGCCAGCAGTTTGGAGAGAGGGCCGTACGAGCAGTACTTC
TRBV19	.	large	TRBJ1-1	CASSTPGFGAEAFF	TGTGCCAGTAGTACCCCAGGGTTTGGGGCTGAAGCTTTCTTT
TRBV19	.	large	TRBJ2-3	CASSPARTDTQYF	TGTGCCAGTAGCCCCGCGCGCACAGATACGCAGTATTTT
TRBV3-1	.	medium-sized	TRBJ2-7	CASSQDRGPYEQYF	TGTGCCAGCAGCCAAGATAGGGGACCCTACGAGCAGTACTTC
TRBV24-1	.	.	TRBJ2-2	CATSDSLLGVYTGELFF	TGTGCCACCAGTGATTCCTTACTTGGGGTATACACCGGGGAGCTGTTTTTT
TRBV20-1	.	large	TRBJ2-3	CSAWRGRGTDTQYF	TGCAGTGCTTGGCGGGGACGGGGTACAGATACGCAGTATTTT
TRBV18	.	.	TRBJ1-2	CASSPVQDSYGYTF	TGTGCCAGCTCACCAGTTCAGGACTCCTATGGCTACACCTTC
TRBV20-1	TRBD1	medium-sized	TRBJ2-7	CSAKGATPTGLNEQYF	TGCAGTGCTAAGGGGGCAACCCCGACGGGGTTAAACGAGCAGTACTTC
TRBV11-3	.	.	TRBJ1-5	CASSFDGGGQPQHF	TGTGCCAGCAGCTTTGATGGGGGCGGTCAGCCCCAGCATTTT
TRBV20-1	.	medium-sized	TRBJ2-5	CSATDRQGLGGTQYF	TGCAGTGCTACCGATAGGCAAGGTCTCGGGGGGACCCAGTACTTC
TRBV5-1	.	medium-sized	TRBJ2-5	CASSLGAGKMLETQYF	TGCGCCAGCAGCTTGGGGGCCGGGAAGATGCTGGAGACCCAGTACTTC
TRBV5-6	.	medium-sized	TRBJ1-1	CASSSYSNTEAFF	TGTGCCAGCAGCTCCTACAGTAACACTGAAGCTTTCTTT
TRBV20-1	.	medium-sized	TRBJ1-3	CSAIPSGAAVSTIYF	TGCAGTGCTATCCCCTCTGGGGCGGCTGTGAGCACCATATATTTT